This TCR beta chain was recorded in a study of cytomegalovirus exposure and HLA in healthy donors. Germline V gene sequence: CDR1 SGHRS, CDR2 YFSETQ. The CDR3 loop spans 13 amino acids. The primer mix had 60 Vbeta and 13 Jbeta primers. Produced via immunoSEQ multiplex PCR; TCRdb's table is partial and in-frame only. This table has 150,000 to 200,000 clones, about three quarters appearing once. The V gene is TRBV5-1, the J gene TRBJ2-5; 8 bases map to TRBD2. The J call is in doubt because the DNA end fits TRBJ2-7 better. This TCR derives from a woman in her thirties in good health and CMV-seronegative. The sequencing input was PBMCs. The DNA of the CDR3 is TGCGCCAGCCGAAATAGCGGGATGGACGAGCAGTACTTC. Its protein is CASRNSGMDEQYF.